These 11 T cell receptor beta chains came from one sample sequenced in a study of regulatory T cells in long-lasting Graves disease. Building the TCR beta libraries relied on iRepertoire HTBI primers, and CDR3 regions underwent Arm-PCR. From the multiplex PCR reads, TCRdb called clonotypes with MiXCR, one entry per CDR3 protein. The sample records about 450,000 distinct CDR3 sequences, 13% to 15% being singletons. Time point indicated: newly diagnosed GD, antithyroid drugs for less than 3 months. Extracted PBMC RNA gave rise to the TCR library. These data are also associated with another study on T cells in Graves' hyperthyroidism and ophthalmopathy.

This material consisted of peripheral blood mononuclear cells (PBMCs), taken at new diagnosis, from a patient treated with antithyroid drugs. These receptors all come from a woman aged 45 to 65 with Graves disease.

The chain employs TRBV29-1 and TRBJ1-3; D ambiguous. V lost 2 bases, J lost 3 bases, and 5 bases lay in between. Germline V lookup: CDR1 SQVTM, CDR2 ANQGSEA. The CDR3 length is 12 residues. The CDR3 spells CSVEQDGNTIYF. CDR3 DNA sequence: TGCAGCGTTGAACAGGATGGAAACACCATATATTTT.

This clonotype occurred many times. CDR3 nucleotides: TGCAGCGTTGTGGCCCCGCAGGGGCCCTACAATGAGCAGTTCTTC. It translates to CSVVAPQGPYNEQFF. The V call is TRBV29-1, the J call TRBJ2-1; D might be TRBD1 (6 bases). The germline CDR1 and CDR2 sequences are SQVTM and ANQGSEA. V lost 4 bases and J 2 bases, leaving 15 bases between the germline ends. CDR3 size: 15 residues.

The rearrangement links TRBV5-1 to TRBJ2-2, with 9 bases lining up with TRBD1. The CDR3 is 16 amino acids. J was trimmed by 0 bases and V by 4 bases; bases with no gene match: 4. In germline, CDR1 is SGHRS, CDR2 YFSETQ. CDR3 protein: CASSQTGGTNTGELFF. The CDR3 DNA is TGCGCCAGCAGCCAGACAGGGGGAACGAACACCGGGGAGCTGTTTTTT. The full variable domain, rest sourced from reference TRBV5-1 and TRBJ2-2, is KAGVTQTPRYLIKTRGQQVTLSCSPISGHRSVSWYQQTPGQGLQFLFEYFSETQRNKGNFPGRFSGRQFSNSRSEMNVSTLELGDSALYLCASSQTGGTNTGELFFGEGSRLTVL.

A note on this clonotype: This may come from a read error, since a much larger clone is one base off. V usage is TRBV9 and J usage is TRBJ1-6; the match to TRBD1 covers 8 bases. The CDR3 runs 18 residues. Germline CDR1 reads SGDLS; CDR2 reads YYNGEE. The CDR3: CASSPGDRGGDYNSPPHF. For the CDR3, the DNA is TGTGCCAGCAGCCCCGGTGACAGGGGCGGAGATTATAATTCACCCCCCCACTTT.

This clonotype has ten or more counts. The rearrangement uses TRBV20-1 and TRBJ2-3; 10 positions agree with TRBD2. Looked up from germline, CDR1 is DFQATT and CDR2 is SNEGSKA (reference sequence). The V gene end was trimmed by 6 bases and the J gene end by 7 bases; junction bases not matched to a gene: 10. The CDR3 loop spans 14 amino acids. The CDR3 loop is CSAASGGEYYTQYF. The CDR3 nucleotides are TGCAGTGCCGCTAGCGGGGGCGAATATTATACGCAGTATTTT.

This clonotype has ten or more counts. The V and J genes are TRBV27 and TRBJ2-1, with 10 bases aligning to TRBD2. J lost 4 bases, V lost 8 bases, and 8 bases had no gene match. Germline values: CDR1 MNHEY, CDR2 SMNVEV (reference sequence). The length of the CDR3 is 15 residues. CDR3 nucleotide sequence: TGTGCCAGCTTCCAAAGGACTAGCGGATACAATGAGCAGTTCTTC. This encodes CASFQRTSGYNEQFF.

This clonotype occurred many times. The CDR3 reads CASDSVNEQFF. The DNA of the CDR3 is TGTGCCAGCGATAGCGTCAATGAGCAGTTCTTC. The chain uses TRBV2 and TRBJ2-1; maybe TRBD2 (5 bases). Germline values: CDR1 SNHLY, CDR2 FYNNEI. The V and J ends lost 8 bases and 6 bases respectively, with 8 bases between them. The CDR3 contains 11 residues. Combining the CDR3 with reference TRBV2 and TRBJ2-1 gives the whole variable domain EPEVTQTPSHQVTQMGQEVILRCVPISNHLYFYWYRQILGQKVEFLVSFYNNEISEKSEIFDDQFSVERPDGSNFTLKIRSTKLEDSAMYFCASDSVNEQFFGPGTRLTVL.

This clonotype appeared a few times. This chain uses TRBV29-1 with TRBJ2-3; TRBD2 matches at 10 bases. After removal of 6 bases from V and 4 bases from J, the junction contained 7 bases not matched to a gene. The CDR3 has 14 residues. Per the germline V gene, CDR1 is SQVTM and CDR2 is ANQGSEA. Here the CDR3 DNA reads TGCAGCGTGGGAGCGGGAGGGCGGGCAGATACGCAGTATTTT. Its translation is CSVGAGGRADTQYF.

This clonotype showed up just a few times. The rearrangement uses TRBV7-9 and TRBJ1-6; D is unclear. From germline, CDR1 is SEHNR and CDR2 FQNEAQ (reference sequence). The CDR3 loop spans 15 amino acids. V lost 5 bases, J lost 5 bases, and 13 bases lay in between. The CDR3 DNA reads TGTGCCAGCAGCCCTACCCCCGTGAATAATTCACCCCTCCACTTT. Translating it yields CASSPTPVNNSPLHF. The whole variable domain, filled in from reference TRBV7-9 and TRBJ1-6, reads DTGVSQNPRHKITKRGQNVTFRCDPISEHNRLYWYRQTLGQGPEFLTYFQNEAQLEKSRLLSDRFSAERPKGSFSTLEIQRTEQGDSAMYLCASSPTPVNNSPLHFGNGTRLTVT.

The table lists this clonotype with many counts. This sequence joins TRBV28 and TRBJ2-7, with 14 bases identical to TRBD2. This CDR3 region has 19 residues. Trimming at V came to 4 bases and at J to 4 bases, leaving 15 bases not matched to a gene. From germline, CDR1 is MDHEN and CDR2 SYDVKM. The chain's CDR3 is CASSSPGLAGESLGYEQYF. CDR3 DNA sequence: TGTGCCAGCAGTTCGCCGGGACTAGCGGGAGAATCTCTTGGATACGAGCAGTACTTC.

This clonotype showed up many times. The rearrangement uses TRBV27 and TRBJ1-1, with a possible D match to TRBD1 (5 bases). The CDR3 extends over 15 amino acids. The germline gives CDR1 MNHEY, CDR2 SMNVEV (reference sequence). Trimming took off 6 bases at V and 4 bases at J, with 18 bases between the two ends. The CDR3 protein is CASRKEPGGGTEAFF. CDR3 coding DNA: TGTGCCAGCAGAAAGGAGCCGGGGGGAGGCACTGAAGCTTTCTTT.